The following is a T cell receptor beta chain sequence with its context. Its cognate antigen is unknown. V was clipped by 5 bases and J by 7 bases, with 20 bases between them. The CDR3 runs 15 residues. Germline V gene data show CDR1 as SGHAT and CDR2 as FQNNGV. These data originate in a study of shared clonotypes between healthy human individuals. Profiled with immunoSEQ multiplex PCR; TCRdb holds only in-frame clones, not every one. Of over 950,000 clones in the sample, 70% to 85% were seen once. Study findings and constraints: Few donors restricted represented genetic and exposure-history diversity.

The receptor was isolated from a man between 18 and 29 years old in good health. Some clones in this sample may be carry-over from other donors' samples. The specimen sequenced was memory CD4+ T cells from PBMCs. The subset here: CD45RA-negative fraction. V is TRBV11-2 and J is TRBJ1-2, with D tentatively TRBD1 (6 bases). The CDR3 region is CASSTQGPGEGGYTF. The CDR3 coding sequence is TGTGCCAGCAGCACTCAAGGGCCAGGGGAGGGTGGCTACACCTTC.